A selection of T cell receptor beta chains follows, all from one sample in a study of blood T cell repertoires in COVID-19. Clones were sequenced by immunoSEQ multiplex PCR, and TCRdb holds only the in-frame ones, with some missing. The table includes 150,000 or so clones, more than 75% detected once. Material for sequencing was peripheral blood. These receptors came from a young man with acute or convalescent COVID-19. The CDR3 runs from the conserved cysteine through the conserved F or W. Fields, in order: V gene, CDR3 length, J gene, D gene, CDR3 protein. D genes are given only for firm matches.

TRBV12-5	17	TRBJ1-5	TRBD1	CASGLPRTGVGNQPQHF
TRBV2	15	TRBJ1-2	TRBD1	CASTGDRGQFQGYTF
TRBV3-1/TRBV3-2	15	TRBJ2-1	TRBD2	CASSQVIGGAHEQFF
TRBV5-1	16	TRBJ1-1	TRBD1	CASSSPRDRVNTEAFF
TRBV9	14	TRBJ1-1	-	CASSPRLLNTEAFF
TRBV18	15	TRBJ2-1	TRBD2	CASSPREGNNNEQFF
TRBV9	20	TRBJ2-5	TRBD2	CASSVAATAGGPGFQETQYF
TRBV19	14	TRBJ2-3	TRBD2	CASSLIGGTDTQYF
TRBV30	14	TRBJ1-2	-	CAWSVFGVSEGYTF
TRBV27	15	TRBJ1-2	TRBD1	CASSFLPGTDHSYTF
TRBV27	19	TRBJ2-1	TRBD2	CASSSPGLAGGPLYNEQFF
TRBV3-1/TRBV3-2	14	TRBJ1-1	-	CASSQGPGDTEAFF
TRBV30	13	TRBJ1-2	TRBD1	CAWTPGQDYGYTF
TRBV4-1	15	TRBJ2-5	-	CASSQEANAQETQYF
TRBV5-8	15	TRBJ1-5	TRBD1	CASSAGTGGNQPQHF
TRBV12-3/TRBV12-4	13	TRBJ2-7	-	CASSSLQGYEQYF
TRBV24-1	16	TRBJ2-1	TRBD1	CATSDLPGTGGNEQFF
TRBV3-1/TRBV3-2	14	TRBJ1-1	-	CASSQDHSGRKAFF
TRBV5-1	15	TRBJ2-3	-	CASSTAGYGTDTQYF
TRBV11-2	12	TRBJ1-2	-	CASSLRNDGYTF
TRBV10-1	14	TRBJ2-5	-	CASSESGPQETQYF
TRBV18	12	TRBJ2-1	-	CASSGSADEQFF
TRBV7-9	15	TRBJ1-1	TRBD1	CASSRDRAQNTEAFF
TRBV3-1/TRBV3-2	15	TRBJ2-5	-	CASSDRDTSQETQYF
TRBV30	15	TRBJ1-3	-	CAWSVKGQFLNTIYF
TRBV7-2	14	TRBJ1-5	-	CASSFRDSNQPQHF
TRBV27	16	TRBJ1-1	-	CASSLQAGVGNTEAFF
TRBV3-1/TRBV3-2	16	TRBJ1-2	-	CASSQDWRSQYYGYTF
TRBV18	12	TRBJ2-3	-	CASRTGTDTQYF
TRBV3-1/TRBV3-2	14	TRBJ1-5	-	CASSQGRGNQPQHF
TRBV10-1	16	TRBJ2-1	TRBD2	CASGVPSGGTYNEQFF
TRBV10-3	16	TRBJ1-2	TRBD1	CAISGGQGAFLYGYTF
TRBV7-9	16	TRBJ1-5	-	CASSLGQGLGDQPQHF
TRBV9	15	TRBJ1-1	-	CASSVVIGGFAEAFF
TRBV5-1	15	TRBJ2-4	-	CASSLEQGRFDIQYF
TRBV4-1	15	TRBJ2-5	TRBD2	CASSQLGGRVQTQYF
TRBV12-5	15	TRBJ2-6	-	CASGSDSSGANVLTF
TRBV9	15	TRBJ1-1	-	CASSVATGKNTEAFF
TRBV5-1	16	TRBJ1-6	TRBD1	CASSSTGTGKNSPLHF
TRBV29-1	13	TRBJ2-7	TRBD1	CSVQWDRGYEQYF
TRBV6-5	14	TRBJ2-3	-	CASIPGQFTDTQYF
TRBV6-1	14	TRBJ1-1	TRBD1	CASSEFPGGTEAFF
TRBV7-9	14	TRBJ2-7	-	CASSTPGETYEQYF
TRBV28	14	TRBJ1-2	-	CASSLLSGRNGYTF
TRBV20-1	9	TRBJ1-2	-	CSAPGSYTF
TRBV27	14	TRBJ1-1	-	CASRAAGGNTEAFF
TRBV18	16	TRBJ2-6	-	CASSPSGLSGANVLTF
TRBV30	13	TRBJ2-5	-	CAWSVPWRETQYF
TRBV2	14	TRBJ1-1	-	CASSPLTLNTEAFF